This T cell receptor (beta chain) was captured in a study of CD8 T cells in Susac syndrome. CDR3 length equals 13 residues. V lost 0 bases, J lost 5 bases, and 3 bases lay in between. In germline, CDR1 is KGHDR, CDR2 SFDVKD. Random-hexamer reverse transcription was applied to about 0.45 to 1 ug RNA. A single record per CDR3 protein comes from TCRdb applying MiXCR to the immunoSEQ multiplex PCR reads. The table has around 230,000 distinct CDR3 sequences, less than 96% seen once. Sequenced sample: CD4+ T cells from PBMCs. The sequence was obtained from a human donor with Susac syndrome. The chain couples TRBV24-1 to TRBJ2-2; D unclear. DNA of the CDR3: TGTGCCACCAGTGATTTGTGGACCGGGGAGCTGTTTTTT. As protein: CATSDLWTGELFF.